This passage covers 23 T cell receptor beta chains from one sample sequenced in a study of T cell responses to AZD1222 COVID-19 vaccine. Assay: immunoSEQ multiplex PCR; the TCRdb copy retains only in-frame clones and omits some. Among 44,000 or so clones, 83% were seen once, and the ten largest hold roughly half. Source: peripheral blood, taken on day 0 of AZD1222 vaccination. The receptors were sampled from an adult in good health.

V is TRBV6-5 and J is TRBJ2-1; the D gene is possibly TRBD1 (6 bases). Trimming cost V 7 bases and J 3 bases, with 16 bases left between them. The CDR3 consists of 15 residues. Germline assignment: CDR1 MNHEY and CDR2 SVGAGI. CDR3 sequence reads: CASKQATQGYNEQFF. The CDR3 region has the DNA TGTGCCAGCAAACAAGCGACACAGGGCTACAATGAGCAGTTCTTC.

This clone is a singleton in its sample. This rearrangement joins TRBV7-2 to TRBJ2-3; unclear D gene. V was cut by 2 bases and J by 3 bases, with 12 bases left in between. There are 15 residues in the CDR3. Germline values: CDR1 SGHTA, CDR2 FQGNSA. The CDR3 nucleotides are TGTGCCAGCAGCTTAACGTGGGCGAGGACAGATACGCAGTATTTT. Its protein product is CASSLTWARTDTQYF.

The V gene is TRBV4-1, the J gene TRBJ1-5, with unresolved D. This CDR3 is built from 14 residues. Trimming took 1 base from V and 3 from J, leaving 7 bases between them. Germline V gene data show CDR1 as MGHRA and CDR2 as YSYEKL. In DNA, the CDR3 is TGCGCCAGCAGCCAAGGACTGATCAATCAGCCCCAGCATTTT. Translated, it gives CASSQGLINQPQHF.

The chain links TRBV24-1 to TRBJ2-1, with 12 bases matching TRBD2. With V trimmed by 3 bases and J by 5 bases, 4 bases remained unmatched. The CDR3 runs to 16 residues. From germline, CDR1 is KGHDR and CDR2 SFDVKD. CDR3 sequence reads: CATSDTSGRFHNEQFF. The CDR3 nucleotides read TGTGCCACCAGTGATACTAGCGGGAGGTTTCACAATGAGCAGTTCTTC.

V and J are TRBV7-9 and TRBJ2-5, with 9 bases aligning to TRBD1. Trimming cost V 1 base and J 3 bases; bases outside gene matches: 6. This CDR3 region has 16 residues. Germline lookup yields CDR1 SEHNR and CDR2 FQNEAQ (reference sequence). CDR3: CASSLGTGGVEETQYF. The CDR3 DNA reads TGTGCCAGCAGCTTAGGTACAGGGGGCGTCGAAGAGACCCAGTACTTC. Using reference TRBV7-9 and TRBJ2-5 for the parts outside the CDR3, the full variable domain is DTGVSQNPRHKITKRGQNVTFRCDPISEHNRLYWYRQTLGQGPEFLTYFQNEAQLEKSRLLSDRFSAERPKGSFSTLEIQRTEQGDSAMYLCASSLGTGGVEETQYFGPGTRLLVL.

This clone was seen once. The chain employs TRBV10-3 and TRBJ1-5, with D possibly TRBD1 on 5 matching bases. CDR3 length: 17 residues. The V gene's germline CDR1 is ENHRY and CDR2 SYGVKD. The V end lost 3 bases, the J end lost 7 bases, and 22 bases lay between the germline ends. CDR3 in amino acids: CAISESRQGGSGQPQHF. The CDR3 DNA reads TGTGCCATCAGTGAATCGAGGCAGGGCGGGTCGGGGCAGCCCCAGCATTTT.

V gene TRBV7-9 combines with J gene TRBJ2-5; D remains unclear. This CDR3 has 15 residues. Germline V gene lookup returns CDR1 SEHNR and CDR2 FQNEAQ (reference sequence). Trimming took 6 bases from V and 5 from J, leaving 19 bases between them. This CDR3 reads CASSQGSGNGETQYF. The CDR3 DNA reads TGTGCCAGCAGTCAAGGTTCCGGCAACGGGGAGACCCAGTACTTC.

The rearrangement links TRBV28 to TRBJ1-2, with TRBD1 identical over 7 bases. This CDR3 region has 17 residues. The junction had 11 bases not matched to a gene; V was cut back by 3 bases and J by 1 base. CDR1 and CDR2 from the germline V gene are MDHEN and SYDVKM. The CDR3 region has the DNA TGTGCCAGCAGTTTCTCCGGGACAGACGGCGTTAACTATGGCTACACCTTC. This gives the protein CASSFSGTDGVNYGYTF.

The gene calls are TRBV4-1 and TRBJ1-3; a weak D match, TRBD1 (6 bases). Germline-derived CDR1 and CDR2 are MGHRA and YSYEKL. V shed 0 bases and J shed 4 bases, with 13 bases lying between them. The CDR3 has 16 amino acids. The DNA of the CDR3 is TGCGCCAGCAGCCAAGATGGGACACTGACAGGAAACACCATATATTTT. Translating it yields CASSQDGTLTGNTIYF.

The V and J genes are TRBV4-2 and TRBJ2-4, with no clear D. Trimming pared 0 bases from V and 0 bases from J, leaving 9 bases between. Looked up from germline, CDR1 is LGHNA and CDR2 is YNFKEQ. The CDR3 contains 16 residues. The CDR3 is CASSQDLDIAKNIQYF. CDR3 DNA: TGTGCCAGCAGCCAAGATCTGGATATAGCCAAAAACATTCAGTACTTC.

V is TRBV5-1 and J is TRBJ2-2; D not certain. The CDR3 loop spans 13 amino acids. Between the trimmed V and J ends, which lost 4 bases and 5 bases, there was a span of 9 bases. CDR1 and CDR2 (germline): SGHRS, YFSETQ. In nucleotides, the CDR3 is TGCGCCAGCAGCCCGGAAGGGACCGGGGAGCTGTTTTTT. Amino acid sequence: CASSPEGTGELFF.

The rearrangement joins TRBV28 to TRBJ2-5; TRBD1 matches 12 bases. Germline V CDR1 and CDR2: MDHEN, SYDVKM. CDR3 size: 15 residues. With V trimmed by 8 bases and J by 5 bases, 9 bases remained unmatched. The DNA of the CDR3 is TGTGCCAGCGGCCTAGGGACAGGGGGCGTTGAGACCCAGTACTTC. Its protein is CASGLGTGGVETQYF.

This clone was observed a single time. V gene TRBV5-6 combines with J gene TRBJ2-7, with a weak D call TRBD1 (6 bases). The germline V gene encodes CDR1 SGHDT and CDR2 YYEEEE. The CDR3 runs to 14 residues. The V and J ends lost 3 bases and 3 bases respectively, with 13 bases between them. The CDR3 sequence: CASSSGIRGYEQYF. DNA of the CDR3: TGTGCCAGCAGCTCGGGGATCAGGGGCTACGAGCAGTACTTC.

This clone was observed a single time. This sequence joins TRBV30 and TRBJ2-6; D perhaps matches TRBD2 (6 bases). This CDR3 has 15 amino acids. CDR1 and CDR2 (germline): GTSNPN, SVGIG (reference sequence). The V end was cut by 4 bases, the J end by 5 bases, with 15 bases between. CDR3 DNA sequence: TGTGCCTGGACCCGGCCAGGAGGGCGGGCCAACGTCCTGACTTTC. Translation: CAWTRPGGRANVLTF.

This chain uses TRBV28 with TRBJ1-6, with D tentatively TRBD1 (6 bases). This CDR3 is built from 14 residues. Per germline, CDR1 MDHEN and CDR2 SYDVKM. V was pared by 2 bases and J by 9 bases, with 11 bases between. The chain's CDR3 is CASSLTGSRSPLHF. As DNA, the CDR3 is TGTGCCAGCAGTTTAACAGGGAGTCGTTCACCCCTCCACTTT.

CDR3 nucleotides: TGTGCCAGCAGCGTCCGAGGTGACTCCTACGAGCAGTACTTC. This translates into CASSVRGDSYEQYF. V usage is TRBV7-9 and J usage is TRBJ2-7; D gene unclear. Trimming shortened V by 5 bases and J by 0 bases, and 11 bases separated the two germline ends. In germline, CDR1 is SEHNR, CDR2 FQNEAQ (reference sequence). The CDR3 totals 14 residues.

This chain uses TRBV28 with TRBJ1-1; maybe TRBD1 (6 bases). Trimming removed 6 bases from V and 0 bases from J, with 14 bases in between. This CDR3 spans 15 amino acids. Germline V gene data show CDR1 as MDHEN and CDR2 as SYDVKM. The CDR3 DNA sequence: TGTGCCAGCAGCAGGACCGGACAGCTGAACACTGAAGCTTTCTTT. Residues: CASSRTGQLNTEAFF.

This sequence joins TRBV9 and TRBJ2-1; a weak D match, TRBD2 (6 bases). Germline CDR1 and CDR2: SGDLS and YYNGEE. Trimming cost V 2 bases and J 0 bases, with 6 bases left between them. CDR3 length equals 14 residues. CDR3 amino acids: CASSVGGSYNEQFF. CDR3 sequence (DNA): TGTGCCAGCAGCGTCGGGGGCTCCTACAATGAGCAGTTCTTC.

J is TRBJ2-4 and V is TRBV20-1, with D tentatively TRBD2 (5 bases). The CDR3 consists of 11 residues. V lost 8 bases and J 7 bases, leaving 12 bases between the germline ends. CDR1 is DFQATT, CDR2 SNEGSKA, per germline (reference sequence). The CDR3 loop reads CSPRVRNIQYF. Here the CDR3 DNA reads TGCAGTCCGCGGGTTCGCAACATTCAGTACTTC.

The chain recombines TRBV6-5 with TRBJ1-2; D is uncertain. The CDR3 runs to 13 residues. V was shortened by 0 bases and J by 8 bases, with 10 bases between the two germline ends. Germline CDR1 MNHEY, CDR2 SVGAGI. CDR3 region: CASSYSTLGGYTF. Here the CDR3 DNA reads TGTGCCAGCAGTTACTCTACCTTGGGAGGCTACACCTTC.

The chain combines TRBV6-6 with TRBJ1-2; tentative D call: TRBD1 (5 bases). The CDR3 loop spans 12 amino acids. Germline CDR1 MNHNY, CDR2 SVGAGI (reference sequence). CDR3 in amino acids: CAIGGSHYGYTF. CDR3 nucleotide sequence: TGTGCAATCGGGGGGTCGCACTATGGCTACACCTTC.

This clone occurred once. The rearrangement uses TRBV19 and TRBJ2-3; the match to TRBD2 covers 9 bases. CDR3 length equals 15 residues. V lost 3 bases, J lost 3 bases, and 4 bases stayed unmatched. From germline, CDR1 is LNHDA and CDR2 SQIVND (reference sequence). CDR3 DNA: TGTGCCAGTAGTATCAGTAGCGGGAGTACAGATACGCAGTATTTT. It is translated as CASSISSGSTDTQYF.

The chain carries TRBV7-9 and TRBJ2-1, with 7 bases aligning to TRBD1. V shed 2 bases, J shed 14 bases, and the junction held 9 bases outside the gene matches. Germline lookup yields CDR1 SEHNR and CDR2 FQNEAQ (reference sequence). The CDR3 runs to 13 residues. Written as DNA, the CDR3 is TGTGCCAGCAGCTTATTAGCCGACAGGGTTAAGTTCTTC. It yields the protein CASSLLADRVKFF.